Below are 19 T cell receptor beta chains sequenced from a single sample in a study of T-cell memory formation after mild COVID-19. Via MiXCR, TCRdb re-called the 5' RACE reads, giving one row per CDR3 protein. The sample contains 250,000 to 400,000 distinct CDR3 sequences, around 15% of which appear only once. The sample taken for sequencing was PBMCs or a T cell subset sorted from them (not recorded which). The source is a man between 18 and 35 years old who had mild COVID-19 (a few samples of this study predate the infection). Cell type and time point are not known.

The chain carries TRBV5-1 and TRBJ2-3; no reliable D call. Trimming removed 1 base at V and 0 bases at J, with 6 bases between. This CDR3 has 14 amino acids. Looked up from germline, CDR1 is SGHRS and CDR2 is YFSETQ. CDR3 in amino acids: CASSLKESTDTQYF. CDR3 bases: TGCGCCAGCAGCTTGAAAGAGAGCACAGATACGCAGTATTTT.

This clonotype was seen many times. This chain connects TRBV4-2 to TRBJ2-3; tentatively, D is TRBD1 (5 bases). The V gene's germline CDR1 is LGHNA and CDR2 YNFKEQ. With 1 base removed from V and 3 bases from J, the gap between germline ends came to 8 bases. The CDR3 is 14 residues long. CDR3 loop: CASSQGAGTDTQYF. CDR3 sequence (DNA): TGTGCCAGCAGCCAAGGGGCAGGGACAGATACGCAGTATTTT.

A few counts support this clonotype. V usage is TRBV10-1 and J usage is TRBJ2-3; no reliable D call. Germline V gene data show CDR1 as WNHNN and CDR2 as SYGVQD (reference sequence). The V end lost 0 bases, the J end lost 6 bases, and 4 bases lay between the germline ends. This CDR3 region has 12 residues. CDR3 coding DNA: TGCGCCAGCAGTGAGTCCGTGGATACGCAGTATTTT. Its protein product is CASSESVDTQYF.

V gene TRBV4-2 combines with J gene TRBJ2-2, with TRBD2 matching 12 bases. Germline values: CDR1 LGHNA, CDR2 YNFKEQ. The CDR3 sequence is 20 residues long. With 2 bases clipped from V and 0 bases from J, the junction kept 10 bases outside the gene matches. The CDR3 is CASSQSRALAGGSNTGELFF. The DNA for the CDR3 is TGTGCCAGCAGCCAAAGCCGGGCACTAGCGGGGGGATCGAACACCGGGGAGCTGTTTTTT.

At least ten counts were recorded for this clonotype. The chain is built from TRBV12-3 or TRBV12-4 and TRBJ2-7; D is possibly TRBD1 or TRBD2 (5 bases each). The CDR3 is 11 residues long. Trimming stripped 5 bases from V and 11 bases from J, with 13 bases between. The CDR3 DNA reads TGTGCCAGCAGTGACCGGGGCAGGGAGTACTTC. Its translation is CASSDRGREYF.

Many counts were recorded for this clonotype. The chain recombines TRBV4-1 with TRBJ2-6; 8 positions match TRBD1. This CDR3 contains 19 residues. The germline gives CDR1 MGHRA, CDR2 YSYEKL. J was trimmed by 0 bases and V by 1 base; bases with no gene match: 8. This chain's CDR3 is CASSQGGTGGSSGANVLTF. CDR3 DNA: TGCGCCAGCAGCCAAGGTGGCACAGGGGGTAGCTCTGGGGCCAACGTCCTGACTTTC.

The chain links TRBV7-2 to TRBJ1-5; D gene uncertain. Germline V gene data show CDR1 as SGHTA and CDR2 as FQGNSA. This CDR3 is 13 amino acids long. V shed 4 bases and J shed 3 bases, with 7 bases lying between them. CDR3 sequence reads: CASSSVANQPQHF. CDR3 nucleotides: TGTGCCAGCAGCTCGGTAGCCAATCAGCCCCAGCATTTT.

There are a few counts of this clonotype. The chain links TRBV20-1 to TRBJ2-7, with D tentatively TRBD2 (7 bases). With 5 bases removed from V and 7 bases from J, the gap between germline ends came to 21 bases. CDR1 and CDR2 from the germline V gene are DFQATT and SNEGSKA (reference sequence). The CDR3 contains 14 residues. The CDR3 loop is CSAEVGGRSREQYF. CDR3 in DNA: TGCAGTGCTGAAGTCGGGGGGCGGAGTCGAGAGCAGTACTTC.

The V gene is TRBV27, the J gene TRBJ2-3; 7 bases line up with TRBD2. This CDR3 contains 16 residues. From germline, CDR1 is MNHEY and CDR2 SMNVEV (reference sequence). Trimming at V came to 0 bases and at J to 4 bases, leaving 7 bases not matched to a gene. The CDR3 DNA sequence: TGTGCCAGCAGTTTATCGAAGGGGAGGGGCGCAGATACGCAGTATTTT. This gives the protein CASSLSKGRGADTQYF.

This clonotype was seen more than once but under ten times. The chain carries TRBV14 and TRBJ2-3, with D perhaps given as TRBD1 or TRBD2 (5 bases each). V lost 1 base and J lost 0, with 14 bases in between. CDR1 is SGHDN and CDR2 is FVKESK in the germline V gene. The CDR3 sequence is 17 residues long. The CDR3: CASSQAPSRVSTDTQYF. DNA for the CDR3: TGTGCCAGCAGCCAAGCCCCTAGCAGGGTTAGCACAGATACGCAGTATTTT.

The chain couples TRBV6-5 to TRBJ2-3; the D call may be TRBD1 or TRBD2 (7 bases each). The germline V gene has CDR1 MNHEY and CDR2 SVGAGI. V gave up 1 base and J gave up 4 bases, with 12 bases separating them. The CDR3 loop spans 15 amino acids. The CDR3 loop is CASSYLGRGPDTQYF. The CDR3 DNA sequence: TGTGCCAGCAGTTACTTGGGGAGGGGGCCAGATACGCAGTATTTT.

The chain combines TRBV5-4 with TRBJ1-1, with D perhaps TRBD1 (5 bases). The V gene lost 0 bases and the J gene lost 1 base, with 10 bases spanning the gap. Per germline, CDR1 SGHNT and CDR2 YYREEE (reference sequence). The CDR3 contains 15 residues. The CDR3 protein is CASSLVQGANTEAFF. CDR3 nucleotide sequence: TGTGCCAGCAGCTTGGTGCAGGGCGCGAACACTGAAGCTTTCTTT.

This clonotype turned up a few times. The V call is TRBV7-2, the J call TRBJ1-6; 7 bases align to TRBD1. Per the germline V gene, CDR1 is SGHTA and CDR2 is FQGNSA. This CDR3 has 20 amino acids. The V segment lost 5 bases and the J segment 5 bases; nucleotides outside the gene matches: 21. The chain's CDR3 is CASSRASFRAGGPHNSPLHF. In DNA, the CDR3 is TGTGCCAGCAGCCGAGCCTCTTTCAGGGCAGGGGGTCCTCATAATTCACCCCTCCACTTT.

The chain carries TRBV5-5 and TRBJ1-2; TRBD1 matches 7 bases. Germline V gene sequence: CDR1 SGHKS, CDR2 YYEKEE (reference sequence). V dropped 4 bases and J dropped 5; count of bases not matched to a gene: 11. CDR3 size: 15 residues. The CDR3, as DNA: TGTGCCAGCAGCCCAGACAGGGTTGGGTGGTATGGCTACACCTTC. As protein: CASSPDRVGWYGYTF.

The chain is built from TRBV14 and TRBJ2-3, with a weak D call TRBD2 (6 bases). Trimming took 0 bases from V and 3 from J, leaving 13 bases between them. The CDR3 extends over 16 amino acids. The germline CDR1 and CDR2 sequences are SGHDN and FVKESK. The CDR3 DNA follows: TGTGCCAGCAGCCAAGATGAGGTCGCGGGAACAGATACGCAGTATTTT. It specifies CASSQDEVAGTDTQYF.

V usage is TRBV12-3 or TRBV12-4 and J usage is TRBJ1-2; D perhaps matches TRBD1 (5 bases). V dropped 3 bases and J dropped 8 bases, with 10 bases sitting between them. The CDR3 spans 12 residues. The CDR3 reads CASSFAAGGYTF. The DNA for the CDR3 is TGTGCCAGCAGTTTCGCGGCAGGGGGCTACACCTTC.

The rearrangement joins TRBV20-1 to TRBJ1-2; 10 bases match TRBD1. The CDR3 sequence is 13 residues long. CDR1 and CDR2 from the germline V gene are DFQATT and SNEGSKA (reference sequence). After removal of 5 bases from V and 3 bases from J, the junction contained 3 bases not matched to a gene. The CDR3 reads CSARTGGDYGYTF. The CDR3 nucleotides read TGCAGTGCTCGGACAGGGGGTGACTATGGCTACACCTTC.

This clonotype was recorded a few times. This chain uses TRBV20-1 with TRBJ2-2; 9 bases are a match to TRBD2. Germline V gene sequence: CDR1 DFQATT, CDR2 SNEGSKA (reference sequence). The CDR3 sequence is 15 residues long. Losses at the gene ends were 5 bases for V and 1 base for J; bases not matched to a gene: 5. CDR3 in amino acids: CSAPRGGGNTGELFF. In nucleotides, the CDR3 is TGCAGTGCTCCCCGCGGGGGGGGGAACACCGGGGAGCTGTTTTTT.

This clonotype occurred a few times. The genes are TRBV12-3 or TRBV12-4 and TRBJ2-5; D may be TRBD2 (5 bases). Trimming pared 6 bases from V and 2 bases from J, leaving 13 bases between. The CDR3 sequence is 14 residues long. The CDR3 is CASSLAGIQETQYF. The CDR3 coding sequence is TGTGCCAGCAGCCTAGCCGGTATACAAGAGACCCAGTACTTC.